The 15 T cell receptor beta chains in this list originate from one sample, sequenced in a study of blood T cell repertoires in COVID-19. Profiled with immunoSEQ multiplex PCR; TCRdb holds only in-frame clones, not every one. Of about 200,000 clones listed, approximately 80% were seen once; the top ten hold roughly 30%. Material for sequencing was peripheral blood. These receptors were taken from a man aged 35-49 years with acute or convalescent COVID-19.

The gene calls are TRBV18 and TRBJ2-1, with TRBD2 identical over 7 bases. The J segment lost 15 bases and the V segment lost 0 bases, leaving 23 bases of the junction unmatched. Germline V gene data show CDR1 as KGHSH and CDR2 as LQKENI. This CDR3 comprises 18 residues. The CDR3 DNA sequence: TGTGCCAGCTCACCACCACCACCGGAATTAGCGGGCAAATCAGCCCTGTTCTTC. Its protein is CASSPPPPELAGKSALFF.

The chain uses TRBV20-1 and TRBJ1-2; 7 bases line up with TRBD1. Germline lookup yields CDR1 DFQATT and CDR2 SNEGSKA (reference sequence). V was pared by 3 bases and J by 0 bases, with 13 bases of the junction left unmatched. The CDR3 extends over 17 amino acids. CDR3 sequence (DNA): TGCAGTGCTAGTTTCGCTGACAGGGCCAAAACTAACTATGGCTACACCTTC. It encodes CSASFADRAKTNYGYTF.

This clone appeared a few times. The rearrangement joins TRBV3-1 (or the pseudogene TRBV3-2) to TRBJ1-6, with a possible D match to TRBD1 (6 bases). The CDR3 has 14 amino acids. The V end was cut by 1 base, the J end by 6 bases, with 7 bases between. Germline assignment: CDR1 LGHDT and CDR2 YNNKEL (reference sequence). The CDR3 sequence: CASSQAGANSPLHF. The CDR3 DNA sequence: TGTGCCAGCAGCCAAGCAGGGGCTAATTCACCCCTCCACTTT.

The V and J genes are TRBV28 and TRBJ1-2; 7 nucleotides line up with TRBD1. Per germline, CDR1 MDHEN and CDR2 SYDVKM. This CDR3 has 12 residues. V was pared by 10 bases and J by 1 base, with 3 bases of the junction left unmatched. CDR3: CAIQGDNYGYTF. CDR3 DNA: TGTGCCATTCAGGGGGATAACTATGGCTACACCTTC.

The gene calls are TRBV27 and TRBJ1-2, with TRBD1 identical over 12 bases. V shed 5 bases and J 4 bases; nucleotides not matched to a gene: 11. This CDR3 comprises 17 residues. The germline V gene encodes CDR1 MNHEY and CDR2 SMNVEV (reference sequence). The CDR3 nucleotides are TGTGCCAGCAGTCCTCTTACCGGGACAGGGGGCGGCTATGGCTACACCTTC. This sequence encodes CASSPLTGTGGGYGYTF.

This chain joins TRBV6-5 and TRBJ1-1; D is uncertain. The CDR3 covers 12 residues. Between the trimmed V and J ends, which lost 6 bases and 2 bases, there was a span of 7 bases. The germline gives CDR1 MNHEY, CDR2 SVGAGI. The CDR3: CASRPVNTEAFF. The CDR3 DNA sequence: TGTGCCAGCAGACCAGTCAACACTGAAGCTTTCTTT.

J is TRBJ2-2 and V is TRBV7-2, with 10 bases that match TRBD2. CDR1 and CDR2 from the germline V gene are SGHTA and FQGNSA. V gave up 6 bases and J gave up 6 bases; unmatched junction bases: 10. This CDR3 comprises 16 residues. The CDR3 protein is CASSSQLAGTPGELFF. CDR3 sequence (DNA): TGTGCCAGCAGTTCTCAACTAGCGGGAACGCCCGGGGAGCTGTTTTTT.

The gene calls are TRBV27 and TRBJ2-2; D ambiguous. With 2 bases removed from V and 3 bases from J, the gap between germline ends came to 7 bases. The CDR3 has 14 amino acids. Looked up from germline, CDR1 is MNHEY and CDR2 is SMNVEV (reference sequence). The CDR3 DNA reads TGTGCCAGCAGTTTAAGACTCTACACCGGGGAGCTGTTTTTT. It codes for CASSLRLYTGELFF.

The chain joins TRBV6-1 to TRBJ2-3, with TRBD2 matching 9 bases. The V segment lost 0 bases and the J segment 4 bases; nucleotides outside the gene matches: 5. CDR3 length equals 16 residues. Germline V gives CDR1 MNHNS, CDR2 SASEGT. CDR3: CASSEAAAGGSDTQYF. CDR3 coding DNA: TGTGCCAGCAGTGAAGCGGCGGCGGGAGGGTCAGATACGCAGTATTTT.

V and J are TRBV5-1 and TRBJ2-3, with TRBD2 identical over 9 bases. The CDR3 is made up of 21 amino acids. Germline CDR1 and CDR2: SGHRS and YFSETQ. The trim removed 7 bases at V and 2 bases at J, leaving 26 bases unmatched. The CDR3 loop reads CASRYLKAGGPTSTPTDTQYF. CDR3 bases: TGCGCCAGCCGCTATCTAAAAGCGGGAGGACCGACATCCACTCCCACAGATACGCAGTATTTT.

V is TRBV5-6 and J is TRBJ2-1, with 8 bases identical to TRBD1. The ends lost 3 bases at V and 7 bases at J; junction bases unmatched: 3. This CDR3 is 13 amino acids long. Germline V gives CDR1 SGHDT, CDR2 YYEEEE. The CDR3 is CASSWTGLNEQFF. Written as DNA, the CDR3 is TGTGCCAGCAGCTGGACAGGGCTAAATGAGCAGTTCTTC.

This clone was counted a few times. V and J are TRBV6-1 and TRBJ1-4; D remains unclear. The CDR3 has 14 amino acids. The V end lost 2 bases, the J end lost 3 bases, and 7 bases lay between the germline ends. Germline V lookup: CDR1 MNHNS, CDR2 SASEGT. CDR3 in amino acids: CASSELQSNEKLFF. CDR3 DNA sequence: TGTGCCAGCAGTGAATTACAGTCTAATGAAAAACTGTTTTTT.

This clone was found many times. The chain is built from TRBV2 and TRBJ1-1; TRBD1 agrees at 8 bases. Germline CDR1 reads SNHLY; CDR2 reads FYNNEI. Trimming at V came to 3 bases and at J to 1 base, leaving 4 bases not matched to a gene. The CDR3 is 15 residues long. CDR3 coding DNA: TGTGCCAGCAGTGAGCTGGGGACAGGGAACACTGAAGCTTTCTTT. This gives the protein CASSELGTGNTEAFF.

The genes are TRBV5-5 and TRBJ2-1, with 8 bases identical to TRBD1. After removal of 4 bases from V and 8 bases from J, the junction contained 8 bases not matched to a gene. Per germline, CDR1 SGHKS and CDR2 YYEKEE (reference sequence). The CDR3 is 14 residues long. The chain's CDR3 is CASSPGTGNDEQFF. The CDR3 nucleotides read TGTGCCAGCAGCCCCGGGACAGGCAACGATGAGCAGTTCTTC.

The chain links TRBV5-6 to TRBJ2-7, with 8 nucleotides matching TRBD1. The CDR3 length is 14 residues. V shed 4 bases, J shed 5 bases, and the junction held 8 bases outside the gene matches. Germline V gives CDR1 SGHDT, CDR2 YYEEEE. The CDR3 protein is CASSPDRATNEQYF. The CDR3 nucleotides are TGTGCCAGCAGCCCGGACAGGGCGACCAACGAGCAGTACTTC.